This T cell receptor beta chain was retrieved from a study of blood T cell repertoires in COVID-19. TCRdb's copy holds only in-frame clones and misses some; the assay was immunoSEQ multiplex PCR. The data hold 200,000 to 300,000 clones, with approximately 90% observed a single time. Germline V CDR1 and CDR2: SGHTS, YDEGEE. The CDR3 has 16 amino acids. V lost 4 bases and J lost 7, with 23 bases in between. Sequenced input: peripheral blood. The sequence came from a woman between 40 and 50 years old with acute or convalescent COVID-19. The chain employs TRBV5-8 and TRBJ1-2; D may be TRBD1 (5 bases). The CDR3 here is CASSRREGPAGGGYTF. The DNA of the CDR3 is TGTGCCAGCAGCCGGCGTGAGGGGCCGGCGGGAGGTGGCTACACCTTC.